At least ten counts were recorded for the clone carrying this T cell receptor (beta chain). The data are from a study of T cell repertoires in cytomegalovirus infection. About the research overall: Public signatures in TCR beta pointed to CMV infection and matching HLA type.

TCRdb fed the reads into MiXCR, producing one record per CDR3 protein. The sample holds some 270,000 distinct CDR3 sequences, 15% to 20% seen once. From germline, CDR1 is SGHVS and CDR2 FNYEAQ. J gave up 6 bases and V 2 bases, and 4 bases lay outside the gene matches. CDR3 length: 15 residues. The material sequenced was CD8+ T cells from PBMCs. The rearrangement uses TRBV7-6 and TRBJ2-2; TRBD2 matches 9 bases. This receptor was identified in a human donor in good health (CMV status not recorded). Some clones in this sample may be carry-over from other donors' samples. This CDR3 is CASSLRGTSPGELFF. The CDR3, as DNA: TGTGCCAGCAGCTTAAGGGGGACTAGCCCCGGGGAGCTGTTTTTT.